This T cell receptor (beta chain) emerged from a study of PD-1 blockade in classical Hodgkin lymphoma. The wider study: Administration of nivolumab to patients was at 3 mg/kg intravenously every 2 weeks. Overall study findings and caveats: Healthy donors reportedly exceeded newly diagnosed patients in baseline TCR diversity. CD4+ but not CD8+ TCR diversity rose significantly by C4D1.

Time point of the sample: cycle 4 day 1 (C4D1), after 6 weeks of nivolumab. The patients all showed relapse after autologous stem cell transplantation, while their brentuximab vedotin exposure varied. There are 15 residues in the CDR3. CDR1 and CDR2 from the germline V gene are KGHSH and LQKENI. The V segment lost 1 base and the J segment 4 bases; nucleotides outside the gene matches: 6. Profiled with immunoSEQ multiplex PCR; TCRdb holds only in-frame clones, not every one. The sample carries approximately 38,000 clones, 77% recorded once. This clone was counted between two and nine times. Its antigen is currently unknown.

This chain joins TRBV18 and TRBJ2-7; TRBD1 agrees at 8 bases. The sequence was obtained from a human donor with classical Hodgkin lymphoma. The sample consisted of peripheral blood mononuclear cells (PBMCs), taken before the fourth cycle of nivolumab. The CDR3 coding sequence is TGTGCCAGCTCACCACGGACAGGGAGCCGGTACGAGCAGTACTTC. It specifies CASSPRTGSRYEQYF.